Sequencing of this TCR beta chain was carried out in a study of T cell responses to AZD1222 COVID-19 vaccine. Overall study findings and caveats: Scientists sampled the repertoires only once the peak T cell response had passed. An increase in Spike-specific TCR breadth and depth was observed after two AZD1222 doses. Donors skewed white British and female; clonal diversity was possibly underestimated. Only a handful of AZD1222 recipients, several in all, had baseline seropositivity.

TCRdb's table, derived via immunoSEQ multiplex PCR, lists solely in-frame clones and lacks some. Seen here are about 130,000 clones, approximately 90% observed once, and the top ten hold less than 9%. Concerning this clone itself: The antigen is unknown.

Germline V lookup: CDR1 LGHDT, CDR2 YNNKEL (reference sequence). The CDR3 extends over 16 amino acids. With 4 bases removed from V and 4 bases from J, the gap between germline ends came to 17 bases. V and J are TRBV3-1 (or the pseudogene TRBV3-2) and TRBJ2-1, with D hard to call. The input for sequencing was peripheral blood, taken on day 0 of AZD1222 vaccination. The sequence derives from an adult in good health. The CDR3 nucleotides are TGTGCCAGCAGCCTCCGAGGCGGCGGCCGGTACAATGAGCAGTTCTTC. This translates into CASSLRGGGRYNEQFF.